This T cell receptor beta chain was identified during a study of blood T cells in healthy people across ages. Roughly 10 milliliters of peripheral blood were drawn from each donor. Per sample, a minimum of 6.5 million PBMCs were isolated. Study-level results: It was the long-lived donors that had more naive CD4+ cells and higher diversity than aged donors.

With 2 bases removed from V and 8 bases from J, the gap between germline ends came to 12 bases. Germline values: CDR1 SGHTA, CDR2 FQGNSA. The CDR3 runs to 14 residues. This clonotype has a handful of counts. Its antigen is not identified. A second PCR of about 7 to 12 cycles used a sample-barcoded 5' primer and a J-beta primer mix. From the 5' RACE reads, TCRdb called clonotypes with MiXCR, one entry per CDR3 protein. The sample lists 600,000 to 800,000 distinct CDR3 sequences, around 20% seen once, with roughly 3.6% in the top ten. Sequenced sample: blood. This chain uses TRBV7-2 with TRBJ1-4; D remains ambiguous. The sequence was obtained from a man between 65 and 85 years old in good health. The CDR3 loop reads CASSLMSFGEKLFF. For the CDR3, the DNA is TGTGCCAGCAGCTTAATGAGTTTCGGGGAAAAACTGTTTTTT.